This record concerns one T cell receptor (beta chain) sequence. The data stem from a study of shared clonotypes between healthy human individuals. Execution of the assay was at deep level. Genomic DNA belonging to each subset was distributed in equal measure over several immunoSEQ plates. In the original analysis: Filtering was not the same, since immunoSEQ gave junction-only sequences without quality scores. Assay used: immunoSEQ multiplex PCR; TCRdb lists only in-frame clones, some missing. V and J calls and clone size come straight from that table; D and trimming were deduced from the DNA. The sample shows fewer than 700,000 clones, around 81% of them seen only once. The germline V gene has CDR1 MDHEN and CDR2 SYDVKM. The CDR3 is 16 amino acids. The J segment lost 3 bases and the V segment lost 5 bases, leaving 8 bases of the junction unmatched. In unsorted samples, genomic DNA was obtained using roughly 99 million PBMCs.

This chain connects TRBV28 to TRBJ2-1; TRBD1 agrees at 9 bases. This receptor was identified in a woman aged 40 to 55 in good health. Some clones in this sample may be carry-over from other donors' samples. Sequences were obtained from PBMCs. CDR3 sequence: CASSRGRDRDYNEQFF. The CDR3 DNA sequence: TGTGCCAGCAGTCGGGGCCGGGACAGGGACTACAATGAGCAGTTCTTC.